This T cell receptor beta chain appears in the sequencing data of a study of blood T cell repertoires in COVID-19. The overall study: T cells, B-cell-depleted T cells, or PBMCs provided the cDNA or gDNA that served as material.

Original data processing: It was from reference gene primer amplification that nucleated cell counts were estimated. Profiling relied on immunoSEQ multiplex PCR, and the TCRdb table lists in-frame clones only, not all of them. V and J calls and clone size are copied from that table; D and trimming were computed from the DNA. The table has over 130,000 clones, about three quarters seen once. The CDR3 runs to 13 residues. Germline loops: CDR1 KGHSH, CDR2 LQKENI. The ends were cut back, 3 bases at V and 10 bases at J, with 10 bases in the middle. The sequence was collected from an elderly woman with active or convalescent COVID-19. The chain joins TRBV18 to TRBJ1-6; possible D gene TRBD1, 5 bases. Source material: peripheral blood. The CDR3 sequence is CASSPNRGSPLHF. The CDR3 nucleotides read TGTGCCAGCTCACCTAATAGGGGATCACCCCTCCACTTT.